A single T cell receptor beta chain is shown here with its context. Its specificity is not known. Described treatment: oral pan-JAK inhibitor, 5-10 mg twice daily. Specimens obtained from alopecia areata patients comprised lesional scalp punch biopsies and peripheral blood. From PBMCs, CD4+ and CD8+ T cells were sorted. The sample belongs to a study of CD8+ T cells in alopecia areata. Study findings and constraints: Lesional scalp exceeded normal scalp in clonality, especially in alopecia totalis/universalis.

RNA, once extracted, was reverse transcribed into cDNA for use as the sequencing template. TCRdb's copy holds only in-frame clones and misses some; the assay was immunoSEQ multiplex PCR. The table records over 150,000 clones, 58% of them present only once. The sequencing here drew on CD4+ T cells sorted from blood, taken at week 24, from a patient treated with tofacitinib. This clonotype was sampled from a human donor with alopecia areata.

CDR3 sequence (DNA): TGTGCCAGCAGCCGCACAGGGGGCTCCTACGAGCAGTACTTC. It yields the protein CASSRTGGSYEQYF. The V call is TRBV14, the J call TRBJ2-7; 8 bases match TRBD1. This CDR3 is built from 14 residues. Germline lookup yields CDR1 SGHDN and CDR2 FVKESK. Losses at the gene ends were 4 bases for V and 0 bases for J; bases not matched to a gene: 2.